This T cell receptor (beta chain) stems from a study of T cells in Graves' hyperthyroidism and ophthalmopathy. Across the whole study: Peripheral blood collection took place at initial diagnosis, before any treatment. Study outcomes and limitations: In blood, most of the thyroid clonotypes expanded above 0.001 were also present. From stable hyperthyroidism, ophthalmopathy was set apart by a 13 V-J model.

V shed 7 bases and J 6 bases; nucleotides not matched to a gene: 8. Germline assignment: CDR1 MNHEY and CDR2 SMNVEV (reference sequence). The CDR3 is 14 residues long. There were TCR beta CDR3 regions amplified from RNA transcripts. A first-round RT-PCR of the TCR CDR3 used the HTBI primer set. TCRdb re-called the multiplex PCR reads with MiXCR, one entry per CDR3 protein. The sample gives approximately 600,000 distinct CDR3 sequences, approximately 14% of which show up once; less than 6% is in the top ten. As to this clonotype: Antigen unknown.

Reasons for excluding patients were uncontrolled infection, other autoimmune disease, pregnancy or lactation. Sequences were obtained from blood. The clonotype comes from a woman aged 25 to 45 with Graves' hyperthyroidism that later progressed to Graves' ophthalmopathy. V usage is TRBV27 and J usage is TRBJ2-7; 11 nucleotides align to TRBD2. The CDR3 loop is CASTPIAGGSEQYF. The CDR3 DNA is TGTGCCAGCACCCCTATAGCGGGAGGGAGCGAGCAGTACTTC.